This T cell receptor beta chain was sequenced in a study of regulatory and conventional T cells in RAG deficiency. By sample fraction, this clone is large. No antigen is known for it. TCRdb's table, derived via immunoSEQ multiplex PCR, lists solely in-frame clones and lacks some. This table holds tens of thousands of clones, approximately 95% found once. Genomic DNA came from blood conventional CD4+ T cells gated CD25-low CD127-high. V was cut by 6 bases and J by 0 bases, with 12 bases left in between. The length of the CDR3 is 15 residues. Germline CDR1 and CDR2: MNHNY and SVGAGI (reference sequence). General study results and limits: In Omenn syndrome, Treg and Tconv repertoires overlapped >80%.

These data are also associated with another study on regulatory T cells. That paper adds: The PCR used 52 TRBV and 13 TRBJ primers.

V gene TRBV6-6 combines with J gene TRBJ1-3, with a tentative D call TRBD1 (5 bases). Specimen: CD25- CD4+ T cells sorted from blood. The clonotype comes from a human donor in good health. CDR3 sequence reads: CASRSSDSSGNTIYF. CDR3 sequence (DNA): TGTGCCAGCAGATCCTCCGACAGCTCTGGAAACACCATATATTTT.